A selection of T cell receptor beta chains follows, all from one sample in a study of T cells after yellow fever vaccination. Each CDR3 protein is one row after TCRdb ran MiXCR on the 5' RACE reads. This sample has 300,000 or so distinct CDR3 sequences, with roughly 6.8% found just once. Specimen: PBMCs, collected 35 to 50 days after the first yellow fever vaccination. The receptors were sampled from a man aged 18 to 35 who received the YFV17D yellow fever vaccine. CDR3s include the opening cysteine and the closing phenylalanine or tryptophan. A D gene is named only where the DNA matches it firmly. Rows give clone size only sometimes, using once, few, many, or a class for an expanded clone.

d_call clone_size j_call v_call cdr3_nt cdr3_aa
. . TRBJ2-5 TRBV6-5 TGTGCCAGCAGTTACAGTTGGACCGGTGGGGAGACCCAGTACTTC CASSYSWTGGETQYF
. . TRBJ2-3 TRBV4-1 TGCGCCAGCAGCCAACCTTGGGACGGTGGGGGCGATACGCAGTATTTT CASSQPWDGGGDTQYF
. . TRBJ1-2 TRBV6-1 TGTGCCAGCAGTGAAGTTGGTGGCTACACCTTC CASSEVGGYTF
. . TRBJ2-2 TRBV5-1 TGCGCCAGCAGCTTGGATGTACAGGCGAACACCGGGGAGCTGTTTTTT CASSLDVQANTGELFF
TRBD2 many TRBJ2-3 TRBV5-1 TGTGCCAGCAGTCGCGGGGGTAGCACAGATACGCAGTATTTT CASSRGGSTDTQYF
. few TRBJ2-2 TRBV4-2 TGTGCCAGCAGCCAAGGCCTTCTGAACACCGGGGAGCTGTTTTTT CASSQGLLNTGELFF
. . TRBJ2-5 TRBV20-1 TGCAGTGCTGCTGAGGAGTGGATACTCCAAGAGACCCAGTACTTC CSAAEEWILQETQYF
. . TRBJ1-3 TRBV9 TGTGCCAGCAGCCCGGGGGCATTATCTGGAAACACCATATATTTT CASSPGALSGNTIYF
. many TRBJ1-1 TRBV7-9 TGTGCCAGCAGCTTTACCCCAAACACTGAAGCTTTCTTT CASSFTPNTEAFF
TRBD2 many TRBJ2-1 TRBV10-3 TGTGCCATCAGTGAGGTCGGCGGGGGGCCTTACAATGAGCAGTTCTTC CAISEVGGGPYNEQFF
. many TRBJ2-3 TRBV7-2 TGTGCCAGCAGCTTAGCGTATGGTTCGGGGGGCTCAGATACGCAGTATTTT CASSLAYGSGGSDTQYF
. few TRBJ2-4 TRBV6-2/TRBV6-3 TGTGCCAGCAACCCGGACGGGAGAGGGGACATTCAGTACTTC CASNPDGRGDIQYF
. many TRBJ2-3 TRBV9 TGTGCCAGCAGCGTAGATAGAGATACGCAGTATTTT CASSVDRDTQYF
. . TRBJ1-1 TRBV5-1 TGCGCCAGCAGCTTGGCGGGTTTCGCTGAAGCTTTCTTT CASSLAGFAEAFF
. few TRBJ2-3 TRBV18 TGTGCCAGCTCACCTCCTGGGAGACCAGATACGCAGTATTTT CASSPPGRPDTQYF
. . TRBJ1-1 TRBV6-2/TRBV6-3 TGTGCCAGCATGGTTGCAGATTTGAACACTGAAGCTTTCTTT CASMVADLNTEAFF
. few TRBJ2-5 TRBV30 TGTGCCTTAGACCAAGAGACCCAGTACTTC CALDQETQYF
. . TRBJ2-6 TRBV7-2 TGTGCCAGCAGCTTACAGTTCAGGGCTGGGGCCAACGTCCTGACTTTC CASSLQFRAGANVLTF